This TCR beta chain was recorded in a study of post-analysis software for immune sequencing data. Study context: Both relapsing-remitting and secondary progressive multiple sclerosis featured among the disease courses, as did progressive-relapsing multiple sclerosis. Study-wide findings and caveats: Patients carried a few TRBV segments more frequently than controls did, and TRBV5-6, TRBV5-1 and TRBV20-1 were among them. Co-batched samples clustered tightly together by F measure. A significant reduction in normalized Chao1 diversity was observed in multiple sclerosis patients versus controls.

Unique molecular identifiers featured in each of the TCR beta cDNA libraries. Yield was 500,000 or so cDNA molecules from around 1 to 9.1 million T cells. TCRdb passed the PCR reads through MiXCR, listing each CDR3 protein once. The sample contains 350,000 to 500,000 distinct CDR3 sequences, approximately 42% of which appear only once. With regard to this clonotype: The target antigen is unknown.

CDR1 is ENHRY and CDR2 is SYGVKD in the germline V gene. The ends were cut back, 0 bases at V and 4 bases at J, with 10 bases in the middle. The CDR3 extends over 14 amino acids. The sample taken for sequencing was blood. The receptor was derived from a girl aged 2-10 years with multiple sclerosis. The chain joins TRBV10-3 to TRBJ2-7; D call uncertain. This CDR3 is CAISESEYLYEQYF. The DNA of the CDR3 is TGTGCCATCAGTGAGTCAGAATATCTTTACGAGCAGTACTTC.